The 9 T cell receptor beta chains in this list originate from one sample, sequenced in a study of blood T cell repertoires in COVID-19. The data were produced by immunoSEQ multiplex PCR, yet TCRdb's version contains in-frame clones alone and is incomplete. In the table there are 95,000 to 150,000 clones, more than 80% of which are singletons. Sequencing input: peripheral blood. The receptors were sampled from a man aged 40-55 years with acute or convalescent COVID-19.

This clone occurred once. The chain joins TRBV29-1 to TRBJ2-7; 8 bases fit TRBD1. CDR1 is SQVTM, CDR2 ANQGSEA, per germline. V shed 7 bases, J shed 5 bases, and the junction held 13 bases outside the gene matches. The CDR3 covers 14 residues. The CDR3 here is CSDLKTETGDEQYF. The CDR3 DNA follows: TGCAGCGACCTGAAAACCGAGACAGGGGACGAGCAGTACTTC.

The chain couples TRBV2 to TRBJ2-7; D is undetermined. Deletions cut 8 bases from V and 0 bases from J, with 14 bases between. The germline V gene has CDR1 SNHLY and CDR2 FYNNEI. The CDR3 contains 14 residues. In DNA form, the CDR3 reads TGTGCCAGCCAAGCGAAAATAAGCTCCTACGAGCAGTACTTC. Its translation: CASQAKISSYEQYF.

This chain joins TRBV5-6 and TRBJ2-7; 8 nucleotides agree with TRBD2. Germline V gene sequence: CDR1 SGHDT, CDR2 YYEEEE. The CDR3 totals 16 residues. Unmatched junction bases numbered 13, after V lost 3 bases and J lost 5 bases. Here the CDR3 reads CASSWGRLAMLDEQYF. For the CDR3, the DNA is TGTGCCAGCAGCTGGGGGAGACTAGCGATGCTAGACGAGCAGTACTTC.

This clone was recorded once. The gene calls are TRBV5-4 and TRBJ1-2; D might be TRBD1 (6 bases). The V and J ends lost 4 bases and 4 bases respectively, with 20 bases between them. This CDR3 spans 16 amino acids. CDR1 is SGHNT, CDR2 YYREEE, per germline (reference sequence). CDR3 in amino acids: CASSIVGAGLTYGYTF. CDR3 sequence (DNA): TGTGCCAGCAGCATTGTGGGGGCTGGTCTAACCTATGGCTACACCTTC.

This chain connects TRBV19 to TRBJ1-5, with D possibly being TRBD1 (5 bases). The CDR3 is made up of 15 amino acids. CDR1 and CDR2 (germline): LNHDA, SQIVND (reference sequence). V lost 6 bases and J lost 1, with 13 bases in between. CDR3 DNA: TGTGCCAGTAGGACCTCAACAGGCAGCAATCAGCCCCAGCATTTT. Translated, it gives CASRTSTGSNQPQHF.

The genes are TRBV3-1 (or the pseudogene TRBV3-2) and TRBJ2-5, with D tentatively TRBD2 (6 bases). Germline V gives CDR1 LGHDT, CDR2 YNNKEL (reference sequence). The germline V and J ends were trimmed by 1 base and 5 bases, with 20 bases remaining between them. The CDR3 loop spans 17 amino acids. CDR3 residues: CASSQGPPPRGGETQYF. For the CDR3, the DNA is TGTGCCAGCAGCCAAGGCCCCCCCCCGCGGGGTGGGGAGACCCAGTACTTC.

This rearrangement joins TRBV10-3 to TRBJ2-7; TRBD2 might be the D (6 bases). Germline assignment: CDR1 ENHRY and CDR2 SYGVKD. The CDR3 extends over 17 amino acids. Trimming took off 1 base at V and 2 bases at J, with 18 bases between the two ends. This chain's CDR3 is CAISELGVSGLAYEQYF. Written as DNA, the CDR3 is TGTGCCATCAGTGAGTTGGGGGTTAGCGGCCTAGCCTACGAGCAGTACTTC.

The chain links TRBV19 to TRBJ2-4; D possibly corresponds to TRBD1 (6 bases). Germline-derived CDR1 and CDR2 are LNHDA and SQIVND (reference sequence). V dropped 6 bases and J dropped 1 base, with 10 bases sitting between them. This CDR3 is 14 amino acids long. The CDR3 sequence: CASRPQGAKNIQYF. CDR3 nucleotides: TGTGCCAGTAGACCTCAGGGGGCCAAAAACATTCAGTACTTC.

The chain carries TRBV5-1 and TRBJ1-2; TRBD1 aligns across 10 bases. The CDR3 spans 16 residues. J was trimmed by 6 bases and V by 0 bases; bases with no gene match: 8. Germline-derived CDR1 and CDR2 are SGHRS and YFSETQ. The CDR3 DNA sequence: TGCGCCAGCAGCTTGGCCTACGAGACAGGGGGCAATGGCTACACCTTC. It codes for CASSLAYETGGNGYTF.